This is a list of T cell receptor beta chains from one sample in a study of blood T cells in healthy people across ages. TCRdb reprocessed the 5' RACE reads with MiXCR, giving one entry per CDR3 protein. The sample has about 650,000 distinct CDR3 sequences; about 34% are singletons. The sample comprised blood. All receptors come from a woman aged 80 or older in good health. CDR3s include the opening cysteine and the closing phenylalanine or tryptophan. The D gene is left open where the match is weak. Where a row states a size, it is once, few, many or the class of an expanded clone; other rows omit it.

NA	NA	TRBJ1-1	TRBV6-2/TRBV6-3	TGTGCCAGCATCGGGATTCCCGCTGAAGCTTTCTTT	CASIGIPAEAFF
TRBD2	many	TRBJ2-7	TRBV10-3	TGTGCCATCGCGGGGGACCTCGGGTACGAGCAGTACTTC	CAIAGDLGYEQYF
NA	many	TRBJ1-2	TRBV20-1	TGCAGTGCCCCGGGGACTGCGCGTCTCGGCGGCTACACCTTC	CSAPGTARLGGYTF
NA	NA	TRBJ1-5	TRBV10-3	TGTGCCACCGGGGAGGGGGATCAGCCCCAGCATTTT	CATGEGDQPQHF
NA	NA	TRBJ1-1	TRBV10-2	TGCGCCAGCACGAGAGGTGAGAACACTGAAGCTTTCTTT	CASTRGENTEAFF
NA	many	TRBJ2-3	TRBV29-1	TGCAGCGTTGAAGGGCAGGGTCCCACAGATACGCAGTATTTT	CSVEGQGPTDTQYF
NA	few	TRBJ1-2	TRBV11-2	TGTGCCAGCAGCTTAGGGGGACATCGAGATGGCTACACCTTC	CASSLGGHRDGYTF
TRBD1	NA	TRBJ1-1	TRBV12-3/TRBV12-4	TGTGCCAGCAGTAGACAGGGACCGATAAACACTGAAGCTTTCTTT	CASSRQGPINTEAFF
TRBD1	many	TRBJ2-1	TRBV9	TGTGCCAGCAGCGTCGACAGGGGCTCCTACAATGAGCAGTTCTTC	CASSVDRGSYNEQFF
NA	NA	TRBJ1-5	TRBV7-2	TGTGCCAGCAGCTCAGGGGCCACCGGTCGCCAGCCCCAGCATTTT	CASSSGATGRQPQHF
NA	NA	TRBJ1-1	TRBV6-1	TGTGCCAGCAGTGCAATGGGGCAGCGGGACACTGAAGCTTTCTTT	CASSAMGQRDTEAFF
NA	NA	TRBJ2-7	TRBV20-1	TGCAGTGCTGAGGCGGGGTATCAGACCTACGAGCAGTACTTC	CSAEAGYQTYEQYF
TRBD1	NA	TRBJ2-1	TRBV10-2	TGCGCCAGCAGTGCCACCGGGACAGATTTCTCCTACAATGAGCAGTTCTTC	CASSATGTDFSYNEQFF
NA	NA	TRBJ1-1	TRBV12-3/TRBV12-4	TGTGCCAGCAGTTTAATGGGATTTGTGAACACTGAAGCTTTCTTT	CASSLMGFVNTEAFF
TRBD1	NA	TRBJ2-7	TRBV7-9	TGTGCCAGCAGCCTTTTAGACAGGGGGTACGAGCAGTACTTC	CASSLLDRGYEQYF
NA	once	TRBJ2-1	TRBV2	TGTGCCAGCTCCCGAGACGGTATTGAGCAGTTCTTC	CASSRDGIEQFF
NA	NA	TRBJ2-7	TRBV6-1	TGTGCCAGCAGTGACCCTAGCAGGGGGGGCTACGAGCAGTACTTC	CASSDPSRGGYEQYF
TRBD2	many	TRBJ2-7	TRBV7-2	TGTGCCAGCAGCTTAGAAAGCGGGGGGGCGTACGAGCAGTACTTC	CASSLESGGAYEQYF
TRBD1	NA	TRBJ2-1	TRBV18	TGTGCCAGCTCACTCGACAGGGACAATACAAATGAGCAGTTCTTC	CASSLDRDNTNEQFF
NA	few	TRBJ2-2	TRBV12-3/TRBV12-4	TGTGCCAGCACACGGGCGAACACCGGGGAGCTGTTTTTT	CASTRANTGELFF
TRBD2	many	TRBJ2-3	TRBV29-1	TGCAGCGTCATCGGACTAGCGGGGCACACAGATACGCAGTATTTT	CSVIGLAGHTDTQYF
NA	NA	TRBJ2-5	TRBV7-2	TGTGCCAGCACCTTAGTGGGGGGCAGGGAAGAGACCCAGTACTTC	CASTLVGGREETQYF
TRBD1	NA	TRBJ1-3	TRBV7-9	TGTGCCAGCAGCCTCGGGACAGTAAACACCATATATTTT	CASSLGTVNTIYF
NA	many	TRBJ2-5	TRBV10-3	TGTGCCATCAGCGGGACCAACCGGGGAGAGACCCAGTACTTC	CAISGTNRGETQYF
NA	few	TRBJ1-1	TRBV11-1	TGTGCCAGCACCAATACGGGGGGCACTGAAGCTTTCTTT	CASTNTGGTEAFF
NA	NA	TRBJ1-2	TRBV5-1	TGCGCCAGCAGCTCTTCCAGACCTCCGGCGGGATATGGCTACACCTTC	CASSSSRPPAGYGYTF
NA	many	TRBJ2-1	TRBV24-1	TGTGCCACCAGTTCCGGCGCTTCCTACAATGAGCAGTTCTTC	CATSSGASYNEQFF
TRBD2	once	TRBJ2-1	TRBV7-2	TGTGCCAGCATCTTCTCCGGGACTAGCAGGAATGAGCAGTTCTTC	CASIFSGTSRNEQFF
NA	NA	TRBJ2-5	TRBV7-8	TGTGCCAGCAGCTTGGAGGGCTTCCCCCAAGAGACCCAGTACTTC	CASSLEGFPQETQYF
TRBD2	NA	TRBJ2-7	TRBV11-2	TGTGCCAGCAGCTTAGGAGGACTAGCAAGCCGCAGCTCCTACGAGCAGTACTTC	CASSLGGLASRSSYEQYF
TRBD1	few	TRBJ1-1	TRBV27	TGTGCCAGCACAGGACAGGGGATGAACACTGAAGCTTTCTTT	CASTGQGMNTEAFF
TRBD2	many	TRBJ2-3	TRBV20-1	TGCAGTGCTAGAGATCGGGCTAGCGGGGGATCGGATACGCAGTATTTT	CSARDRASGGSDTQYF
NA	many	TRBJ2-1	TRBV6-5	TGTGCCAGTGCACTAGACTCCTACAATGAGCAGTTCTTC	CASALDSYNEQFF
NA	NA	TRBJ2-4	TRBV5-4	TGTGCCAGCAGCTTGGTAAATGGGCAGTACTTC	CASSLVNGQYF
NA	few	TRBJ1-2	TRBV3-1	TGTGCCAGCAGCCAAGGAGAGGGACAATACTATGGCTACACCTTC	CASSQGEGQYYGYTF
NA	many	TRBJ2-5	TRBV6-1	TGTGCCAGCAGTTTGGACAGGAGTCGGGAGCAGTACTTC	CASSLDRSREQYF
TRBD1	NA	TRBJ1-2	TRBV2	TGTGCCAGCATAGGGACAGGGGGCGTCTATGGCTACACCTTC	CASIGTGGVYGYTF